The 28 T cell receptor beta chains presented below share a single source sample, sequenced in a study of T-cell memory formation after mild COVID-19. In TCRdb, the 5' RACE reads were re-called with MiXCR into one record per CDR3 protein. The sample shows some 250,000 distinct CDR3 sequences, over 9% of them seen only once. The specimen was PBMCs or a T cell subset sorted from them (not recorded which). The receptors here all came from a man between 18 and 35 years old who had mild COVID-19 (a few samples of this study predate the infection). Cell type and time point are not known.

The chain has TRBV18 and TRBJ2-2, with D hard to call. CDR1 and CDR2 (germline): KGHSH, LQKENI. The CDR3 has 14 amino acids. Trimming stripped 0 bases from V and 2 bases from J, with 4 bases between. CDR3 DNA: TGTGCCAGCTCACCACCAGAAAACACCGGGGAGCTGTTTTTT. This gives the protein CASSPPENTGELFF.

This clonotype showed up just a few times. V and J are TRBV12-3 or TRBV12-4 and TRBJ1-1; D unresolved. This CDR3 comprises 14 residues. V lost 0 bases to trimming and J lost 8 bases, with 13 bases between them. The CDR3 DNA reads TGTGCCAGCAGTTTAGCGTTGGAGGCGGGAGAAGCTTTCTTT. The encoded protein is CASSLALEAGEAFF.

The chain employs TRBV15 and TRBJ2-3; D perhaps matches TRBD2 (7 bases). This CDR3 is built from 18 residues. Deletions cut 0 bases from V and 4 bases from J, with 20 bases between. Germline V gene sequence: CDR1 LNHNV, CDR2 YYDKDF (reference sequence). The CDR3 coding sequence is TGTGCCACCAGCAGAGAGGGGGGGGGCCTTCTAAAGGCAGATACGCAGTATTTT. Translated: CATSREGGGLLKADTQYF.

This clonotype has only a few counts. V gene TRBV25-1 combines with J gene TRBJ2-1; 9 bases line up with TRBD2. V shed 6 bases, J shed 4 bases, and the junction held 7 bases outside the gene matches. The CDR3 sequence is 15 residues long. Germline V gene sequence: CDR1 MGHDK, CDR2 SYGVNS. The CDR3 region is CASREAGGWYNEQFF. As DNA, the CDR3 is TGTGCCAGCAGAGAAGCGGGGGGTTGGTACAATGAGCAGTTCTTC.

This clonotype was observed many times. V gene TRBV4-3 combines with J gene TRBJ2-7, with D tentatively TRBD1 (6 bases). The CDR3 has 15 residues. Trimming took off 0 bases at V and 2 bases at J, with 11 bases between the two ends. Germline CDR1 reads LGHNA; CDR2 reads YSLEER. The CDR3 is CASSQEEQGPYEQYF. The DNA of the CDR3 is TGCGCCAGCAGCCAAGAGGAACAGGGTCCCTACGAGCAGTACTTC.

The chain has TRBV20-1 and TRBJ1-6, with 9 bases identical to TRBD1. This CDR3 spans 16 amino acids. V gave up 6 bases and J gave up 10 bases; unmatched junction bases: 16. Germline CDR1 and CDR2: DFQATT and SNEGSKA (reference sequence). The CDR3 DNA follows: TGCAGTGCCTCTTCGCCGGGACAGGGTATCTCCTCACCCCTCCACTTT. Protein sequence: CSASSPGQGISSPLHF.

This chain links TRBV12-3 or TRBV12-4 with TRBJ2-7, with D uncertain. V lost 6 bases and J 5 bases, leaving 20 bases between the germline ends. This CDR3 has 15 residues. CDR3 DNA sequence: TGTGCCAGCAGACCTTATCTGGACGTCTTACACGAGCAGTACTTC. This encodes CASRPYLDVLHEQYF.

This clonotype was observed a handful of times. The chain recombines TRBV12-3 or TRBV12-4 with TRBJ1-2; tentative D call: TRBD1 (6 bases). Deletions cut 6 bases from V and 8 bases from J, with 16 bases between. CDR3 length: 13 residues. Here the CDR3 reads CASSKEQGHGYTF. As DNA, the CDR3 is TGTGCCAGCAGCAAAGAACAGGGCCACGGCTACACCTTC.

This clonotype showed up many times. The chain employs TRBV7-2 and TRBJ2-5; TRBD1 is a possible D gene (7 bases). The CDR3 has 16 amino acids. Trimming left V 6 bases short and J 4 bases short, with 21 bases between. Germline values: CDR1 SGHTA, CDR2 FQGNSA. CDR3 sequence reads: CASSFPYAGGRETQYF. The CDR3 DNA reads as TGTGCCAGCAGTTTCCCTTACGCAGGGGGGAGAGAGACCCAGTACTTC.

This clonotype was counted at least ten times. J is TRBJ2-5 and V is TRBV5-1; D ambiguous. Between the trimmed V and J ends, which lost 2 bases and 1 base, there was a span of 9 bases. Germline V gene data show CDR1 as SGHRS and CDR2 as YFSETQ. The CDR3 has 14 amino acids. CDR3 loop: CASSLGSSQETQYF. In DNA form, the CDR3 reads TGCGCCAGCAGCTTAGGCAGCAGCCAAGAGACCCAGTACTTC. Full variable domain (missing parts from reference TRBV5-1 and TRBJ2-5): KAGVTQTPRYLIKTRGQQVTLSCSPISGHRSVSWYQQTPGQGLQFLFEYFSETQRNKGNFPGRFSGRQFSNSRSEMNVSTLELGDSALYLCASSLGSSQETQYFGPGTRLLVL.

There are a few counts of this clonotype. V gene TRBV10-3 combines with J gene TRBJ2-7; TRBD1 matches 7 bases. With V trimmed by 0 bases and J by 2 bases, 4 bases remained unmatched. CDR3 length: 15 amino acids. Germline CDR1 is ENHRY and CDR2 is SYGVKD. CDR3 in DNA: TGTGCCATCAGTGAGTCTCCCAGGGGGACCTACGAGCAGTACTTC. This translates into CAISESPRGTYEQYF.

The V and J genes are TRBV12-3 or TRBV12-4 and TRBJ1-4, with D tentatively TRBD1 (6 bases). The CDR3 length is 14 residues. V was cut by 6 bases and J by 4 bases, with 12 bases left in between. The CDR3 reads CASSMDRNNEKLFF. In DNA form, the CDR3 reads TGTGCCAGCAGCATGGACAGAAATAATGAAAAACTGTTTTTT.

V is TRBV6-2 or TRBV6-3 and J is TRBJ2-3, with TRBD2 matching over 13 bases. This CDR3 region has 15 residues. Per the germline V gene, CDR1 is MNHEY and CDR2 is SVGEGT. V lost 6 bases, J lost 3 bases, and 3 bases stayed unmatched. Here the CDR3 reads CASSQLAGGTDTQYF. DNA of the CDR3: TGTGCCAGCAGCCAACTAGCGGGGGGGACAGATACGCAGTATTTT.

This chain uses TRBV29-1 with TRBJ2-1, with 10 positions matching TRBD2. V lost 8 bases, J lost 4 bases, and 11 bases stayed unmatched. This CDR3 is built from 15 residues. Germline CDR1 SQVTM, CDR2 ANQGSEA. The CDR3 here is CSSCPLAGGYNEQFF. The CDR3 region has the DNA TGCAGCTCTTGCCCCTTAGCGGGGGGTTACAATGAGCAGTTCTTC.

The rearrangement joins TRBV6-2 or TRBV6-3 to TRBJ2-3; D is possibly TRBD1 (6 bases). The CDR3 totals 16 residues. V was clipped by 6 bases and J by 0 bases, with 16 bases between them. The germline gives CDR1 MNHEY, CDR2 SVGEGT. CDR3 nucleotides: TGTGCCAGCAGCCCCCGGGGACACCCTAGCACAGATACGCAGTATTTT. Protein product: CASSPRGHPSTDTQYF.

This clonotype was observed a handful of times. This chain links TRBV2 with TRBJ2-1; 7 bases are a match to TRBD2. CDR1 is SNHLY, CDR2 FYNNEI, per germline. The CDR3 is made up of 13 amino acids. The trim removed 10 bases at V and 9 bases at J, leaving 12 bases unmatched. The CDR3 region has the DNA TGTGCCACAGCCCGGGACTACCGGGGTGAGCAGTTCTTC. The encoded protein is CATARDYRGEQFF.

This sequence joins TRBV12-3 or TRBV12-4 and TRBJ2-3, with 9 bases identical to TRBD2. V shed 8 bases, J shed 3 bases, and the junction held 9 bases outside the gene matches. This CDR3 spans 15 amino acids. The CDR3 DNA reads TGTGCCAGCTCCCTTAGCGGGGGAACGACAGATACGCAGTATTTT. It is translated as CASSLSGGTTDTQYF.

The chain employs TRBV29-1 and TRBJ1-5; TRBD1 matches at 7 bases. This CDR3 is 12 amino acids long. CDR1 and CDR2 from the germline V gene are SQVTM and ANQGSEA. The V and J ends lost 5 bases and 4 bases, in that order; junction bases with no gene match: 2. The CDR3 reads CSVKQGNQPQHF. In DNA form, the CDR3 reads TGCAGCGTTAAACAGGGGAATCAGCCCCAGCATTTT.

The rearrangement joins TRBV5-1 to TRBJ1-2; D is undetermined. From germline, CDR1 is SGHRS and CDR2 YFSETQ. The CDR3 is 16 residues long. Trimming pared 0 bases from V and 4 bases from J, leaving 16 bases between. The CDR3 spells CASSLGPVPEAYGYTF. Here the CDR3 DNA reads TGCGCCAGCAGCTTGGGCCCGGTCCCGGAGGCCTATGGCTACACCTTC.

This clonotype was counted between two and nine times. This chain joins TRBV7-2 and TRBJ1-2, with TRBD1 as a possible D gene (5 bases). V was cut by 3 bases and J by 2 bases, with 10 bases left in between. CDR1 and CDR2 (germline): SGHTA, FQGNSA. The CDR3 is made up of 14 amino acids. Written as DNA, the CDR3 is TGTGCCAGCAGCTTTCAGGGTGCCAACTATGGCTACACCTTC. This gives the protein CASSFQGANYGYTF.

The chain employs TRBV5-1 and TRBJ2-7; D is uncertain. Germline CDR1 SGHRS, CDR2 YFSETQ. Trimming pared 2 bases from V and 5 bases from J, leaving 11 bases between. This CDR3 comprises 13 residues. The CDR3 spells CASSFRVRDEQYF. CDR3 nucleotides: TGCGCCAGCAGCTTCCGGGTAAGGGACGAGCAGTACTTC.

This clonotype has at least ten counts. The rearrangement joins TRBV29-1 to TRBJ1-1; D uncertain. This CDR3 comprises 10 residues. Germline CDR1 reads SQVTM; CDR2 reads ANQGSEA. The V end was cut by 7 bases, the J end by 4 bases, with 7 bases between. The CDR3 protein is CSGASTEAFF. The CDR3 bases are TGCAGCGGGGCGAGCACTGAAGCTTTCTTT. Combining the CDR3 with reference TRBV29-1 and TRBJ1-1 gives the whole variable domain SAVISQKPSRDICQRGTSLTIQCQVDSQVTMMFWYRQQPGQSLTLIATANQGSEATYESGFVIDKFPISRPNLTFSTLTVSNMSPEDSSIYLCSGASTEAFFGQGTRLTVV.

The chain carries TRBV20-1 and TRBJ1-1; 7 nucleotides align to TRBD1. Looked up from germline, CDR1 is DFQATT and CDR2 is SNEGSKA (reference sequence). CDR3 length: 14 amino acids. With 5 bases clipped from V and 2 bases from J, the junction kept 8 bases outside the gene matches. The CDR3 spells CSAGGQVINTEAFF. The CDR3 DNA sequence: TGCAGTGCTGGAGGACAGGTTATAAACACTGAAGCTTTCTTT.

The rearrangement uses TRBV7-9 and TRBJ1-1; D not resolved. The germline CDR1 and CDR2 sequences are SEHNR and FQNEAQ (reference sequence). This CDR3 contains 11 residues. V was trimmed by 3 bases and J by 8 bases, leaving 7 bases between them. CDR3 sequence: CASSLVGEAFF. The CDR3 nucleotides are TGTGCCAGCAGCTTGGTGGGAGAAGCTTTCTTT. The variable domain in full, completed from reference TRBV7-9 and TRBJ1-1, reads DTGVSQNPRHKITKRGQNVTFRCDPISEHNRLYWYRQTLGQGPEFLTYFQNEAQLEKSRLLSDRFSAERPKGSFSTLEIQRTEQGDSAMYLCASSLVGEAFFGQGTRLTVV.

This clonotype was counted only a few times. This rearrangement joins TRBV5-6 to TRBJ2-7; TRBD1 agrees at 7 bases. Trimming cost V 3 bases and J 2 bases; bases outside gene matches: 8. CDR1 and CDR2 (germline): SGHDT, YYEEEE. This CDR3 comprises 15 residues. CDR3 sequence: CASSSNRGYTYEQYF. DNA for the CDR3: TGTGCCAGCAGCTCAAACAGGGGCTATACCTACGAGCAGTACTTC. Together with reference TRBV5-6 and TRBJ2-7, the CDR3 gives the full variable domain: DAGVTQSPTHLIKTRGQQVTLRCSPKSGHDTVSWYQQALGQGPQFIFQYYEEEERQRGNFPDRFSGHQFPNYSSELNVNALLLGDSALYLCASSSNRGYTYEQYFGPGTRLTVT.

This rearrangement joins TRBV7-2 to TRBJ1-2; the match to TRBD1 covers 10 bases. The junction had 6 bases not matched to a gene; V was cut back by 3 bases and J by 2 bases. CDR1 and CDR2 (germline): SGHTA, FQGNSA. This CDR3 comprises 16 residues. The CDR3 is CASSFLPGQGNYGYTF. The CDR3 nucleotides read TGTGCCAGCAGCTTCTTACCGGGACAGGGGAACTATGGCTACACCTTC.

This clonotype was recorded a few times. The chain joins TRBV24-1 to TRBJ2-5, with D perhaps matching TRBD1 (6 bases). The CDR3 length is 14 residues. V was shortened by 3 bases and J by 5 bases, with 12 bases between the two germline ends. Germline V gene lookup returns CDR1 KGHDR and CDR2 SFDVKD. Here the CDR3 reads CATSDRGGAETQYF. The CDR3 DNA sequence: TGTGCCACCAGTGATCGTGGGGGCGCGGAGACCCAGTACTTC.

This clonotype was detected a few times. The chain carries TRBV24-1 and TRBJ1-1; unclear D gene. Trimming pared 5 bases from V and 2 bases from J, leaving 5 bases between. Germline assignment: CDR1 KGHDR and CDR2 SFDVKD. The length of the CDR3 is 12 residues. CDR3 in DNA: TGTGCCACCAGTGGAACCAACACTGAAGCTTTCTTT. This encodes CATSGTNTEAFF.